The 20 T cell receptor beta chains reported below all come from one sample, sequenced in a study of shared clonotypes between healthy human individuals. Clones were read by immunoSEQ multiplex PCR, and TCRdb kept only the in-frame ones, dropping some. The sample carries around 700,000 clones, around 72% recorded once. The material sequenced was memory CD4+ T cells sorted from blood. Subset in this sample: CD45RA-negative fraction. Source of these receptors: a woman in her twenties or thirties in good health.

The gene calls are TRBV7-8 and TRBJ1-4; 12 nucleotides match TRBD1. The CDR3 consists of 17 residues. Germline V CDR1 and CDR2: SGHVS, FQNEAQ. Unmatched junction bases numbered 8, after V lost 1 base and J lost 8 bases. The CDR3 DNA is TGTGCCAGCAGCTTAGTAGGGACAGGGGGCGCCAGCGAAAAACTGTTTTTT. Translated: CASSLVGTGGASEKLFF.

The chain links TRBV6-1 to TRBJ1-4; D gene unclear. Trimming took 1 base from V and 1 from J, leaving 4 bases between them. The CDR3 has 14 amino acids. Looked up from germline, CDR1 is MNHNS and CDR2 is SASEGT. The CDR3 loop reads CASSEVLTNEKLFF. DNA of the CDR3: TGTGCCAGCAGTGAAGTCTTAACTAATGAAAAACTGTTTTTT.

To note about this clone: The same CDR3 arises from other DNA sequences in this sample as well. This chain joins TRBV28 and TRBJ1-3; unclear D gene. This CDR3 spans 14 amino acids. V was clipped by 1 base and J by 1 base, with 5 bases between them. Germline V CDR1 and CDR2: MDHEN, SYDVKM. CDR3 sequence: CASSLSGSGNTIYF. DNA for the CDR3: TGTGCCAGCAGTTTATCGGGGTCTGGAAACACCATATATTTT.

As to this clone: This sample includes further DNA sequences coding for the same CDR3. This chain joins TRBV5-1 and TRBJ2-3; 13 bases match TRBD2. Germline V gene data show CDR1 as SGHRS and CDR2 as YFSETQ. Trimming took 4 bases from V and 4 from J; bases not matched to a gene: 3. The CDR3 has 15 amino acids. DNA of the CDR3: TGCGCCAGCAGCCCTGGGACTAGCGGGGCAGATACGCAGTATTTT. Its protein product is CASSPGTSGADTQYF.

With regard to this clone: This CDR3 is also generated by other DNA sequences in the sample. The V call is TRBV5-4, the J call TRBJ1-1, with D possibly matching TRBD1 (5 bases). V was trimmed by 3 bases and J by 2 bases, leaving 11 bases between them. The CDR3 contains 14 residues. CDR1 and CDR2 from the germline V gene are SGHNT and YYREEE (reference sequence). The CDR3 nucleotides read TGTGCCAGCAGCTCTCGAGACAGAAACACTGAAGCTTTCTTT. Translated: CASSSRDRNTEAFF.

The rearrangement joins TRBV4-1 to TRBJ2-7; D call uncertain. This CDR3 region has 14 residues. The germline CDR1 and CDR2 sequences are MGHRA and YSYEKL. Trimming shortened V by 8 bases and J by 3 bases, and 17 bases separated the two germline ends. Here the CDR3 DNA reads TGCGCCAGCCTCCAAGACTGCGTAATCTACGAGCAGTACTTC. Its translation is CASLQDCVIYEQYF.

To note about this clone: Other DNA sequences in the same sample also yield this CDR3. The chain links TRBV18 to TRBJ1-4; 7 bases agree with TRBD1. The germline gives CDR1 KGHSH, CDR2 LQKENI. After removal of 6 bases from V and 5 bases from J, the junction contained 3 bases not matched to a gene. This CDR3 has 13 residues. CDR3 bases: TGTGCCAGCTCCCGGGGACAGAATGAAAAACTGTTTTTT. Protein: CASSRGQNEKLFF.

The chain uses TRBV18 and TRBJ2-7, with D tentatively TRBD1 (5 bases). Trimming left V 6 bases short and J 6 bases short, with 21 bases between. The CDR3 length is 15 residues. CDR1 KGHSH and CDR2 LQKENI come from the germline V gene. The CDR3 loop is CASSPGRTRAGEQYF. CDR3 sequence (DNA): TGTGCCAGCTCGCCCGGGCGGACCAGGGCTGGCGAGCAGTACTTC.

The CDR3 protein is CASRSGQGRNIQYF. CDR3 DNA: TGTGCCAGTAGGTCGGGACAGGGGAGAAACATTCAGTACTTC. This chain joins TRBV19 and TRBJ2-4; 10 bases agree with TRBD1. Trimming took 6 bases from V and 6 from J; bases not matched to a gene: 5. The germline V gene encodes CDR1 LNHDA and CDR2 SQIVND (reference sequence). This CDR3 contains 14 residues.

This clone was seen only a few times. In the same sample, other DNA sequences code for this CDR3. The genes are TRBV5-1 and TRBJ2-2, with D uncertain. V was clipped by 0 bases and J by 1 base, with 4 bases between them. The CDR3 covers 14 residues. Germline V gene lookup returns CDR1 SGHRS and CDR2 YFSETQ. For the CDR3, the DNA is TGCGCCAGCAGCTTGGACCAGAACACCGGGGAGCTGTTTTTT. It is translated as CASSLDQNTGELFF.

This rearrangement joins TRBV7-3 to TRBJ2-3; D uncertain. V lost 5 bases, J lost 4 bases, and 13 bases lay in between. CDR1 and CDR2 from the germline V gene are SGHTA and FQGTGA. CDR3 length: 14 amino acids. The CDR3 sequence is CASSPTHRPDTQYF. CDR3 sequence (DNA): TGTGCCAGCAGCCCCACCCATCGTCCAGATACGCAGTATTTT.

The chain employs TRBV12-5 and TRBJ1-5; the D gene is possibly TRBD1 (6 bases). The CDR3 sequence is 21 residues long. CDR1 is LGHNT, CDR2 FRNRAP, per germline. Trimming removed 1 base at V and 2 bases at J, with 27 bases between. The CDR3 nucleotides are TGTGCTAGTGGTTTGGCTTTTAACCGGGACATACGGGCTGATGGCAATCAGCCCCAGCATTTT. This sequence encodes CASGLAFNRDIRADGNQPQHF.

V is TRBV7-2 and J is TRBJ1-2, with D tentatively TRBD1 (5 bases). CDR1 and CDR2 (germline): SGHTA, FQGNSA. V dropped 3 bases and J dropped 2 bases, with 13 bases sitting between them. There are 15 residues in the CDR3. As DNA, the CDR3 is TGTGCCAGCAGCTTCACAGCGGGGCTGAACTATGGCTACACCTTC. Its translation: CASSFTAGLNYGYTF.

The V and J genes are TRBV30 and TRBJ2-5; a weak D match, TRBD2 (6 bases). Germline V lookup: CDR1 GTSNPN, CDR2 SVGIG (reference sequence). With 1 base removed from V and 5 bases from J, the gap between germline ends came to 11 bases. This CDR3 has 13 residues. DNA for the CDR3: TGTGCCTGGAGTGGGGCGGGACCCGAGACCCAGTACTTC. Translating gives CAWSGAGPETQYF. The full variable domain, rest sourced from reference TRBV30 and TRBJ2-5, is SQTIHQWPATLVQPVGSPLSLECTVEGTSNPNLYWYRQAAGRGLQLLFYSVGIGQISSEVPQNLSASRPQDRQFILSSKKLLLSDSGFYLCAWSGAGPETQYFGPGTRLLVL.

V usage is TRBV19 and J usage is TRBJ1-5, with D perhaps matching TRBD1 (6 bases). V was trimmed by 6 bases and J by 1 base, leaving 10 bases between them. CDR3 length: 14 residues. Germline V gene lookup returns CDR1 LNHDA and CDR2 SQIVND (reference sequence). DNA of the CDR3: TGTGCCAGTAGCCCTACAGGGAGCAATCAGCCCCAGCATTTT. This sequence encodes CASSPTGSNQPQHF. Complete variable domain (other parts from reference TRBV19 and TRBJ1-5): DGGITQSPKYLFRKEGQNVTLSCEQNLNHDAMYWYRQDPGQGLRLIYYSQIVNDFQKGDIAEGYSVSREKKESFPLTVTSAQKNPTAFYLCASSPTGSNQPQHFGDGTRLSIL.

The V and J genes are TRBV19 and TRBJ1-1, with D possibly TRBD1 on 5 matching bases. The V gene lost 10 bases and the J gene lost 1 base, with 7 bases spanning the gap. The CDR3 runs 11 residues. Per germline, CDR1 LNHDA and CDR2 SQIVND (reference sequence). As DNA, the CDR3 is TGTGCCACTAGGGGGAACACTGAAGCTTTCTTT. Translated: CATRGNTEAFF.

This chain links TRBV5-4 with TRBJ2-4, with a tentative D call TRBD2 (6 bases). Germline CDR1 SGHNT, CDR2 YYREEE (reference sequence). V was clipped by 3 bases and J by 3 bases, with 7 bases between them. CDR3 length: 13 residues. The CDR3 here is CASSSGSKNIQYF. Here the CDR3 DNA reads TGTGCCAGCAGCTCCGGGAGCAAAAACATTCAGTACTTC.

The chain has TRBV25-1 and TRBJ2-1; D unresolved. In germline, CDR1 is MGHDK, CDR2 SYGVNS. Trimming shortened V by 2 bases and J by 9 bases, and 8 bases separated the two germline ends. The CDR3 spans 12 residues. CDR3: CASSESGREQFF. The CDR3, as DNA: TGTGCCAGCAGTGAAAGTGGTCGTGAGCAGTTCTTC.

The chain couples TRBV27 to TRBJ2-7; 10 positions agree with TRBD2. The CDR3 loop spans 16 amino acids. Losses at the gene ends were 5 bases for V and 4 bases for J; bases not matched to a gene: 11. Germline CDR1 and CDR2: MNHEY and SMNVEV (reference sequence). The CDR3 reads CASSPPPRTSGYEQYF. In nucleotides, the CDR3 is TGTGCCAGCAGTCCCCCGCCCCGGACTAGCGGATACGAGCAGTACTTC.

The chain has TRBV5-4 and TRBJ1-1; 7 bases fit TRBD1. The CDR3 spans 16 residues. The V and J ends lost 3 bases and 0 bases, in that order; junction bases with no gene match: 8. Germline CDR1 and CDR2: SGHNT and YYREEE (reference sequence). The CDR3 sequence is CASSSGTANLNTEAFF. The CDR3 DNA follows: TGTGCCAGCAGCTCCGGGACAGCCAACCTGAACACTGAAGCTTTCTTT. Full variable domain (rest looked up from reference TRBV5-4 and TRBJ1-1): ETGVTQSPTHLIKTRGQQVTLRCSSQSGHNTVSWYQQALGQGPQFIFQYYREEENGRGNFPPRFSGLQFPNYSSELNVNALELDDSALYLCASSSGTANLNTEAFFGQGTRLTVV.